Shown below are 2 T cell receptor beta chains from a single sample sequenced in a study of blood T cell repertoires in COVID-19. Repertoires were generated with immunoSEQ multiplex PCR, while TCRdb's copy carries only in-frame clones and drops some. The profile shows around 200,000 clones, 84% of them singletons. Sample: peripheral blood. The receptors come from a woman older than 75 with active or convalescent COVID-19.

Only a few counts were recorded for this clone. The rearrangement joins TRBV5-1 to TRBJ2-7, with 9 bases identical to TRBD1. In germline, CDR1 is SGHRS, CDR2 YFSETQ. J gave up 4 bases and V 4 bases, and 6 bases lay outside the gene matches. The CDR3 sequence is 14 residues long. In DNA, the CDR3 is TGCGCCAGCAGCCCCGGGACAGGGACTTACGAGCAGTACTTC. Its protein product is CASSPGTGTYEQYF. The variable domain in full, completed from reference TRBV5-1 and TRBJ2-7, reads KAGVTQTPRYLIKTRGQQVTLSCSPISGHRSVSWYQQTPGQGLQFLFEYFSETQRNKGNFPGRFSGRQFSNSRSEMNVSTLELGDSALYLCASSPGTGTYEQYFGPGTRLTVT.

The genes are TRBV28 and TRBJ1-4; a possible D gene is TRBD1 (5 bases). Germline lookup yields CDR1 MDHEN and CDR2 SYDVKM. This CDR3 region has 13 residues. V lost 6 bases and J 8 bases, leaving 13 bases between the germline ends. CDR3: CASSSGFGEKLFF. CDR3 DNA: TGTGCCAGCAGCTCAGGGTTCGGGGAAAAACTGTTTTTT.